The rows below give T cell receptor beta chains drawn from one sample of a study of blood T cells in healthy people across ages. Via MiXCR, TCRdb re-called the 5' RACE reads, giving one row per CDR3 protein. Here the sample spans about 1.4 million distinct CDR3 sequences, approximately 60% being singletons. Sequenced input: blood. Receptor source: a man between 18 and 29 years old in good health. Each CDR3 is given with its conserved first and last residue. A D gene is named only where the DNA matches it firmly. Rows give clone size only sometimes, using once, few, many, or a class for an expanded clone.

D: TRBD2
V: TRBV14
size: few
J: TRBJ2-7
CDR3: CASSPTSAPNEQYF
DNA: TGTGCCAGCAGCCCTACTAGCGCCCCCAACGAGCAGTACTTC

D: NA
V: TRBV6-2/TRBV6-3
size: NA
J: TRBJ1-4
CDR3: CASSPGGFNEKLFF
DNA: TGTGCCAGCAGTCCCGGGGGATTTAATGAAAAACTGTTTTTT

D: NA
V: TRBV4-1
size: NA
J: TRBJ2-1
CDR3: CASNQVTLDNEQFF
DNA: TGCGCCAGCAACCAAGTCACCCTGGACAATGAGCAGTTCTTC

D: NA
V: TRBV6-2/TRBV6-3
size: NA
J: TRBJ1-1
CDR3: CASKKASNTEAFF
DNA: TGTGCCAGCAAGAAGGCATCGAACACTGAAGCTTTCTTT

D: NA
V: TRBV7-2
size: NA
J: TRBJ2-1
CDR3: CASSLKAGTSYNEQFF
DNA: TGTGCCAGCAGCTTAAAGGCGGGGACCTCCTACAATGAGCAGTTCTTC

D: NA
V: TRBV5-4
size: few
J: TRBJ2-6
CDR3: CASSTRGANVLTF
DNA: TGTGCCAGCAGCACCAGGGGGGCCAACGTCCTGACTTTC

D: NA
V: TRBV12-3/TRBV12-4
size: NA
J: TRBJ2-7
CDR3: CASSSGGGQYF
DNA: TGTGCCAGCAGTTCAGGGGGAGGGCAGTACTTC

D: NA
V: TRBV29-1
size: few
J: TRBJ1-2
CDR3: CSAEGEYGYTF
DNA: TGCAGCGCGGAGGGGGAATATGGCTACACCTTC

D: NA
V: TRBV13
size: NA
J: TRBJ2-7
CDR3: CASSLGLRGASYEQYF
DNA: TGTGCCAGCAGCTTAGGCCTAAGAGGGGCCTCCTACGAGCAGTACTTC

D: NA
V: TRBV11-3
size: NA
J: TRBJ2-3
CDR3: CASSLGPDTGTQYF
DNA: TGTGCCAGCAGCTTAGGCCCGGACACGGGGACGCAGTATTTT

D: NA
V: TRBV6-1
size: NA
J: TRBJ1-1
CDR3: CASSERRLNTEAFF
DNA: TGTGCCAGCAGTGAAAGGCGCTTGAACACTGAAGCTTTCTTT

D: TRBD1
V: TRBV6-5
size: NA
J: TRBJ1-5
CDR3: CASSQVQGFSQPQHF
DNA: TGTGCCAGCAGTCAAGTACAGGGGTTCAGTCAGCCCCAGCATTTT

D: NA
V: TRBV12-3/TRBV12-4
size: NA
J: TRBJ2-2
CDR3: CASLDTGELFF
DNA: TGTGCCAGCCTGGACACCGGGGAGCTGTTTTTT

D: TRBD2
V: TRBV20-1
size: NA
J: TRBJ2-1
CDR3: CSATQPGGSYNEQFF
DNA: TGCAGTGCTACCCAGCCGGGAGGGTCCTACAATGAGCAGTTCTTC

D: TRBD2
V: TRBV6-1
size: few
J: TRBJ2-1
CDR3: CASSSLATSYNEQFF
DNA: TGTGCCAGCAGTTCACTAGCGACTTCCTACAATGAGCAGTTCTTC

D: NA
V: TRBV20-1
size: few
J: TRBJ1-5
CDR3: CSASRGRNSNQPQHF
DNA: TGCAGTGCTAGCAGGGGCAGAAATAGCAATCAGCCCCAGCATTTT

D: NA
V: TRBV7-9
size: many
J: TRBJ2-5
CDR3: CASSLVGQETQYF
DNA: TGTGCCAGCAGCTTAGTCGGGCAAGAGACCCAGTACTTC

D: TRBD1
V: TRBV12-3/TRBV12-4
size: NA
J: TRBJ2-3
CDR3: CASSRTTGADTQYF
DNA: TGTGCCAGCAGTCGAACGACAGGGGCAGATACGCAGTATTTT

D: NA
V: TRBV20-1
size: NA
J: TRBJ2-4
CDR3: CSVIQQNIQYF
DNA: TGCAGTGTCATCCAACAAAACATTCAGTACTTC

D: NA
V: TRBV13
size: NA
J: TRBJ2-7
CDR3: CASSSTAASLYEQYF
DNA: TGTGCCAGCAGCTCAACAGCCGCATCCCTATACGAGCAGTACTTC

D: NA
V: TRBV29-1
size: NA
J: TRBJ1-1
CDR3: CSAGRQYTEAFF
DNA: TGCAGCGCCGGTCGACAGTACACTGAAGCTTTCTTT

D: TRBD1
V: TRBV25-1
size: NA
J: TRBJ1-1
CDR3: CASSEYKGQGGKNTEAFF
DNA: TGTGCCAGCAGTGAATATAAGGGACAGGGGGGGAAGAACACTGAAGCTTTCTTT

D: NA
V: TRBV10-1
size: NA
J: TRBJ2-7
CDR3: CASSVAVSCEQYF
DNA: TGCGCCAGCAGCGTAGCGGTCTCCTGCGAGCAGTACTTC

D: NA
V: TRBV4-1
size: once
J: TRBJ2-7
CDR3: CASSQGQTAYEQYF
DNA: TGCGCCAGCAGCCAAGGACAGACAGCCTACGAGCAGTACTTC

D: TRBD1
V: TRBV5-6
size: NA
J: TRBJ2-5
CDR3: CASSLYVTGYQETQYF
DNA: TGTGCCAGCAGCTTGTACGTGACAGGGTACCAAGAGACCCAGTACTTC

D: TRBD1
V: TRBV4-1
size: few
J: TRBJ2-7
CDR3: CASSQPDRGDYEQYF
DNA: TGCGCCAGCAGCCAACCTGACAGGGGGGACTACGAGCAGTACTTC

D: NA
V: TRBV5-1
size: NA
J: TRBJ2-7
CDR3: CASSLLGQLLYNEQYF
DNA: TGCGCCAGCAGCTTGCTCGGACAGCTTTTGTACAATGAGCAGTACTTC

D: TRBD2
V: TRBV5-1
size: NA
J: TRBJ2-3
CDR3: CASSPTSGGDTDTQYF
DNA: TGCGCCAGCAGCCCTACTAGCGGGGGAGACACAGATACGCAGTATTTT